These 9 T cell receptor beta chains share one sample of origin, sequenced in a study of blood T cell repertoires in COVID-19. The repertoire was sequenced with immunoSEQ multiplex PCR; TCRdb's copy has only in-frame clones and lacks some. The repertoire holds roughly 68,000 clones, with approximately 87% as singletons. Material for sequencing was peripheral blood. The receptors were gathered from a woman older than 75 with acute or convalescent COVID-19.

The chain uses TRBV2 and TRBJ2-3, with 12 bases that match TRBD2. J was trimmed by 4 bases and V by 6 bases; bases with no gene match: 8. The CDR3 is 16 residues long. Germline CDR1 and CDR2: SNHLY and FYNNEI. The CDR3 loop is CASRLLAGGSPDTQYF. Written as DNA, the CDR3 is TGTGCCAGCAGATTACTAGCGGGGGGATCTCCAGATACGCAGTATTTT.

The chain is built from TRBV10-1 and TRBJ1-5; no firm D call. Germline V gene lookup returns CDR1 WNHNN and CDR2 SYGVQD (reference sequence). The CDR3 covers 13 residues. V gave up 4 bases and J gave up 4 bases, with 8 bases separating them. The CDR3 coding sequence is TGCGCCAGCAGTGCAGGTCGTAATCAGCCCCAGCATTTT. Protein product: CASSAGRNQPQHF.

V usage is TRBV19 and J usage is TRBJ2-4, with a tentative D call TRBD2 (5 bases). This CDR3 contains 14 residues. Germline CDR1 reads LNHDA; CDR2 reads SQIVND (reference sequence). Trimming took off 1 base at V and 1 base at J, with 5 bases between the two ends. The CDR3 is CASSIGGAKNIQYF. The CDR3 nucleotides are TGTGCCAGTAGTATAGGAGGGGCCAAAAACATTCAGTACTTC.

The chain uses TRBV11-2 and TRBJ1-6; unclear D gene. The ends were cut back, 3 bases at V and 7 bases at J, with 13 bases in the middle. The CDR3 has 15 residues. Per germline, CDR1 SGHAT and CDR2 FQNNGV. CDR3 protein: CASSFSSGNNSPLHF. The CDR3 DNA follows: TGTGCCAGCAGCTTTTCTTCGGGGAACAATTCACCCCTCCACTTT.

The chain joins TRBV10-3 to TRBJ2-7; 11 positions agree with TRBD2. The V segment lost 3 bases and the J segment 4 bases; nucleotides outside the gene matches: 8. The CDR3 runs to 16 residues. CDR1 is ENHRY, CDR2 SYGVKD, per germline. The CDR3 reads CAISDPGTSGAYEQYF. Written as DNA, the CDR3 is TGTGCCATCAGTGACCCCGGGACTAGCGGAGCTTACGAGCAGTACTTC.

This chain connects TRBV12-3 or TRBV12-4 to TRBJ1-1; 8 bases line up with TRBD1. This CDR3 is built from 12 residues. CDR3 loop: CAGSGGAIGAFF. Here the CDR3 DNA reads TGTGCAGGTTCAGGGGGCGCGATTGGAGCTTTCTTT.

V and J are TRBV7-9 and TRBJ2-7; perhaps TRBD2 as D (6 bases). In germline, CDR1 is SEHNR, CDR2 FQNEAQ (reference sequence). This CDR3 is 14 amino acids long. Deletions cut 5 bases from V and 0 bases from J, with 11 bases between. The CDR3 loop is CASSLSGSSYEQYF. DNA for the CDR3: TGTGCCAGCAGCCTTAGCGGTAGCTCCTACGAGCAGTACTTC.

This chain joins TRBV4-2 and TRBJ1-1; no firm D call. CDR1 is LGHNA, CDR2 YNFKEQ, per germline. The ends were cut back, 0 bases at V and 4 bases at J, with 12 bases in the middle. The CDR3 runs 15 residues. CDR3 bases: TGTGCCAGCAGCCAAGACAGGAAGGAATTCACTGAAGCTTTCTTT. This gives the protein CASSQDRKEFTEAFF.

The chain uses TRBV7-3 and TRBJ2-3, with TRBD2 identical over 10 bases. The germline gives CDR1 SGHTA, CDR2 FQGTGA. J was trimmed by 3 bases and V by 5 bases; bases with no gene match: 8. The CDR3 extends over 16 amino acids. CDR3 amino acids: CASSLQAGGQTDTQYF. In nucleotides, the CDR3 is TGTGCCAGCAGCCTCCAAGCGGGAGGGCAAACAGATACGCAGTATTTT.